A single sample is the source of the 20 T cell receptor beta chains below, sequenced in a study of shared clonotypes between healthy human individuals (TCRdb year 2020). Library method: the immunoSEQ multiplex PCR assay. As stored in TCRdb, this immuneACCESS dataset retains in-frame rearrangements with V and J assigned. A fraction of the clones does not appear; measured against another copy, unresolved V genes explain less than half of the discrepancy, and the remainder lacks a known reason. A total of 400,000 to 550,000 clones appear in this sample, around 79% of them only once. The ten largest clones represent approximately 12% of the sample. The source material was PBMCs. These TCRs come from a woman between 40 and 55 years old in good health. Some clones in this sample may be carry-over from other donors' samples.

CDR3 nucleotides: TGTGCCAGCAGCAAACGGCAGCTTATCACTCAGCCCCAGCATTTT. Translation gives CASSKRQLITQPQHF. The rearrangement links TRBV21-1 to TRBJ1-5. TRBV21-1 is tagged as a pseudogene. The CDR3 sequence is 15 residues long.

This clone has at least ten counts. This chain joins TRBV6-4 and TRBJ2-2; 7 bases match TRBD2. V shed 3 bases and J 5 bases; nucleotides not matched to a gene: 6. CDR3 length equals 15 residues. CDR1 is MRHNA and CDR2 is SNTAGT in the germline V gene. CDR3 in amino acids: CASSEGGGDTGELFF. Here the CDR3 DNA reads TGTGCCAGCAGTGAAGGCGGGGGAGATACCGGGGAGCTGTTTTTT.

The chain is built from TRBV10-3 and TRBJ2-1; 8 nucleotides align to TRBD1. The germline gives CDR1 ENHRY, CDR2 SYGVKD. This CDR3 spans 13 amino acids. The trim removed 6 bases at V and 8 bases at J, leaving 6 bases unmatched. CDR3 sequence reads: CAIRWTGQHEQFF. CDR3 bases: TGTGCCATCAGGTGGACAGGGCAGCATGAGCAGTTCTTC.

The chain carries TRBV2 and TRBJ2-7; TRBD1 might be the D (6 bases). Looked up from germline, CDR1 is SNHLY and CDR2 is FYNNEI. The CDR3 is 14 amino acids. V lost 6 bases to trimming and J lost 3 bases, with 15 bases between them. The CDR3 DNA sequence: TGTGCCAGCAGACAGGGATTAAGGAACTACGAGCAGTACTTC. Amino acids: CASRQGLRNYEQYF.

The genes are TRBV27 and TRBJ2-7; 7 positions agree with TRBD2. The CDR3 covers 16 residues. The germline V gene encodes CDR1 MNHEY and CDR2 SMNVEV (reference sequence). V was pared by 3 bases and J by 1 base, with 9 bases of the junction left unmatched. The CDR3 region has the DNA TGTGCCAGCAGTTTCTCGGGAGGTAGTGGTTCCTACGAGCAGTACTTC. It is translated as CASSFSGGSGSYEQYF.

Turning to this clone: This likely traces to a read error, being one base from a far larger clone. The J gene is TRBJ1-2, the V gene TRBV10-2; D perhaps matches TRBD1 (6 bases). V lost 6 bases, J lost 3 bases, and 11 bases lay in between. CDR3 length equals 13 residues. Germline V gene sequence: CDR1 WSHSY, CDR2 SAAADI. The CDR3 protein is CASSRQEDYGYTF. The CDR3 DNA reads TGCGCCAGCAGCCGACAGGAGGACTATGGCTACACCTTC.

V is TRBV27 and J is TRBJ2-4, with 8 bases matching TRBD1. The ends lost 1 base at V and 3 bases at J; junction bases unmatched: 5. This CDR3 region has 16 residues. The germline gives CDR1 MNHEY, CDR2 SMNVEV (reference sequence). CDR3 coding DNA: TGTGCCAGCAGTTTATTAGACAGGGGTGGCAAAAACATTCAGTACTTC. Amino acid sequence: CASSLLDRGGKNIQYF.

This clone was recorded only once. The chain is built from TRBV28 and TRBJ2-5; D possibly uses TRBD1 or TRBD2 (5 bases each). The germline V gene encodes CDR1 MDHEN and CDR2 SYDVKM. This CDR3 is 13 amino acids long. The ends were cut back, 5 bases at V and 3 bases at J, with 10 bases in the middle. The CDR3 DNA reads TGTGCCAGCAGTGAGGGGCGGGAAGAGACCCAGTACTTC. Protein: CASSEGREETQYF.

The count of this clone is one. The chain uses TRBV9 and TRBJ2-7; TRBD1 might be the D (6 bases). V lost 2 bases to trimming and J lost 5 bases, with 8 bases between them. Germline-derived CDR1 and CDR2 are SGDLS and YYNGEE. This CDR3 has 12 residues. As DNA, the CDR3 is TGTGCCAGCAGCGTTACAGGGAACGAGCAGTACTTC. It codes for CASSVTGNEQYF.

The J gene is TRBJ1-1, the V gene TRBV5-1, with 7 bases identical to TRBD1. The V gene's germline CDR1 is SGHRS and CDR2 YFSETQ. This CDR3 spans 14 amino acids. Trimming cost V 7 bases and J 5 bases; bases outside gene matches: 11. The CDR3 loop is CASAQGGARTEAFF. CDR3 in DNA: TGCGCCAGCGCCCAGGGGGGGGCTCGTACTGAAGCTTTCTTT.

This clone occurred once. The genes are TRBV28 and TRBJ1-5, with D perhaps TRBD1 (5 bases). The germline V and J ends were trimmed by 3 bases and 8 bases, with 8 bases remaining between them. The CDR3 length is 12 residues. Germline V CDR1 and CDR2: MDHEN, SYDVKM. The CDR3 sequence: CASSFGGEPQHF. As DNA, the CDR3 is TGTGCCAGCAGTTTCGGGGGGGAGCCCCAGCATTTT.

V is TRBV4-2 and J is TRBJ2-1, with TRBD2 identical over 12 bases. Trimming took 4 bases from V and 7 from J; bases not matched to a gene: 11. The CDR3 totals 17 residues. Germline V gives CDR1 LGHNA, CDR2 YNFKEQ. The CDR3 DNA reads TGTGCCAGCAGCCGAGACCCCGGGACTAGCGGGTCTAATGAGCAGTTCTTC. Protein sequence: CASSRDPGTSGSNEQFF.

The CDR3 loop reads CASSFLGANIQYF. The CDR3 DNA reads as TGTGCCAGCAGCTTTCTGGGTGCAAACATTCAGTACTTC. The chain joins TRBV7-9 to TRBJ2-4, with D unclear. This CDR3 spans 13 amino acids. Per germline, CDR1 SEHNR and CDR2 FQNEAQ (reference sequence). The germline V and J ends were trimmed by 3 bases and 6 bases, with 9 bases remaining between them.

This chain uses TRBV5-5 with TRBJ2-5, with 8 bases that match TRBD2. The CDR3 is 16 residues long. Trimming cost V 0 bases and J 5 bases; bases outside gene matches: 9. Germline V gives CDR1 SGHKS, CDR2 YYEKEE (reference sequence). The CDR3 nucleotides are TGTGCCAGCAGCTTGGTCCCAGCGGGAGTGGAGGAGACCCAGTACTTC. This translates into CASSLVPAGVEETQYF.

This clone is a singleton in its sample. V gene TRBV5-1 combines with J gene TRBJ2-3; a weak D match, TRBD1 (6 bases). The length of the CDR3 is 17 residues. V shed 0 bases and J shed 0 bases, with 14 bases lying between them. In germline, CDR1 is SGHRS, CDR2 YFSETQ. The CDR3: CASSLVPGAGSTDTQYF. DNA for the CDR3: TGCGCCAGCAGCTTGGTCCCAGGGGCGGGTAGCACAGATACGCAGTATTTT. Filled out from reference TRBV5-1 and TRBJ2-3, the complete variable domain reads KAGVTQTPRYLIKTRGQQVTLSCSPISGHRSVSWYQQTPGQGLQFLFEYFSETQRNKGNFPGRFSGRQFSNSRSEMNVSTLELGDSALYLCASSLVPGAGSTDTQYFGPGTRLTVL.

The rearrangement joins TRBV5-1 to TRBJ2-7; unclear D gene. The CDR3 has 14 residues. Germline V CDR1 and CDR2: SGHRS, YFSETQ. V shed 0 bases and J shed 6 bases, with 13 bases lying between them. CDR3 in DNA: TGCGCCAGCAGCTTGGGGCAGGCTGCGACCGAGCAGTACTTC. Amino acids: CASSLGQAATEQYF.

The chain recombines TRBV19 with TRBJ2-1; possible D gene TRBD2, 7 bases. Germline assignment: CDR1 LNHDA and CDR2 SQIVND (reference sequence). Trimming cost V 8 bases and J 4 bases, with 21 bases left between them. The CDR3 runs to 16 residues. Written as DNA, the CDR3 is TGTGCCAGTGGCCCAGGGGCGAGCGGGGATTACAATGAGCAGTTCTTC. Residues: CASGPGASGDYNEQFF.

The chain is built from TRBV7-2 and TRBJ1-5, with a possible D match to TRBD1 (5 bases). V gave up 1 base and J gave up 4 bases, with 14 bases separating them. CDR1 and CDR2 from the germline V gene are SGHTA and FQGNSA. CDR3 size: 16 residues. In DNA form, the CDR3 reads TGTGCCAGCAGCTTAGGGGTGGGGCTGCTGAATCAGCCCCAGCATTTT. Amino acids: CASSLGVGLLNQPQHF.

This chain joins TRBV5-4 and TRBJ2-7; TRBD1 aligns across 8 bases. The V gene's germline CDR1 is SGHNT and CDR2 YYREEE (reference sequence). The trim removed 7 bases at V and 3 bases at J, leaving 6 bases unmatched. The CDR3 runs 13 residues. CDR3 sequence (DNA): TGTGCCAGCGGCAGGGGGCCTAGCTACGAGCAGTACTTC. Its translation is CASGRGPSYEQYF.

The V call is TRBV7-2, the J call TRBJ2-1; no firm D call. Per germline, CDR1 SGHTA and CDR2 FQGNSA. Trimming shortened V by 4 bases and J by 13 bases, and 11 bases separated the two germline ends. The length of the CDR3 is 11 residues. The CDR3 spells CASSSGFPQFF. DNA of the CDR3: TGTGCCAGCAGCTCGGGCTTTCCTCAGTTCTTC.